This T cell receptor (beta chain) was found in a study of blood T cell repertoires in COVID-19. Background on the study: Acute and convalescent COVID-19 specimens originated in the United States, Italy and Spain. PBMCs, B-cell-depleted T cells, or T cells were the source of the cDNA or gDNA that made up the material.

In the source study's methods: Quantification of nucleated cells was approximated via reference gene primer amplification. Libraries were prepared by immunoSEQ multiplex PCR; TCRdb keeps only in-frame clonotypes and omits some of them. D and trimming were read from the DNA, whereas the V and J calls and clone size are those reported in that table. The sample lists 25,000 to 35,000 clones; 75% to 85% were seen once. V lost 4 bases to trimming and J lost 0 bases, with 11 bases between them. This CDR3 contains 15 residues. In germline, CDR1 is SGHRS, CDR2 YFSETQ. The clonotype originates from a man between 60 and 75 years old with active COVID-19. The chain has TRBV5-1 and TRBJ2-1; no definite D call. Sequencing was carried out using peripheral blood. CDR3 amino acids: CASSASESSYNEQFF. For the CDR3, the DNA is TGCGCCAGCAGCGCAAGCGAAAGCTCCTACAATGAGCAGTTCTTC.